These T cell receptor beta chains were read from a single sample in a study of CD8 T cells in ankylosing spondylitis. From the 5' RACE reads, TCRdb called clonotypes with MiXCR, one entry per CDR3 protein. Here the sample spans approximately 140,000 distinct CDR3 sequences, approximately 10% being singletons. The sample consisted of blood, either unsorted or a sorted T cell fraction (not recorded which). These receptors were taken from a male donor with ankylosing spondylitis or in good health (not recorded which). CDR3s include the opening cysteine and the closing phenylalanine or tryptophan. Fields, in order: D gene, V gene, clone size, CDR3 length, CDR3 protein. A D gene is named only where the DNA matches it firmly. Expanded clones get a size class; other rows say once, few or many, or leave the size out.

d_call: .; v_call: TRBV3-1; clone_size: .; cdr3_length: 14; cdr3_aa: CASSHRGNQETQYF
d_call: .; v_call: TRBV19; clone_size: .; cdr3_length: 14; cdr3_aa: CASSRTHSNQPQHF
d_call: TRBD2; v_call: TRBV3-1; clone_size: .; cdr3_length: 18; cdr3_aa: CASSQDNLGGRAFKTQYF
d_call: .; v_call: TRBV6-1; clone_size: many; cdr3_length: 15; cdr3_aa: CASREQGWAKNIQYF
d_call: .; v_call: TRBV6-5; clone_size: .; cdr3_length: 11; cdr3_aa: CASGRLETQYF
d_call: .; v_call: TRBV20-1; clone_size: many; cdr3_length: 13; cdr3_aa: CSARLLEDNEQFF
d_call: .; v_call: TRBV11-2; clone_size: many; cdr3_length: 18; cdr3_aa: CASSWLSGRAPGANVLTF
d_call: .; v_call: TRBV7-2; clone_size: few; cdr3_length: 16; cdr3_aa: CASSLMGGLSNQPQHF
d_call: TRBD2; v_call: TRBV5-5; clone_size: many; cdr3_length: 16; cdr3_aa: CASSYRLARSYNEQFF
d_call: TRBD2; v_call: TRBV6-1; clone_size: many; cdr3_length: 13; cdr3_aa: CAGGISSYNEQFF
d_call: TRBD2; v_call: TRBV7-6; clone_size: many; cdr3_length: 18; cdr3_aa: CASSLEAGLAGVPGELFF
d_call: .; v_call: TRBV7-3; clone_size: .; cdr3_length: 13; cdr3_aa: CASSPAPNTEAFF
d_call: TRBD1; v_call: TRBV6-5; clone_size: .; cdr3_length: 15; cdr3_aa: CASSYGTGTPNEQFF
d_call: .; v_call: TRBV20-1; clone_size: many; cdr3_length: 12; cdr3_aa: CSAPGVADTQYF
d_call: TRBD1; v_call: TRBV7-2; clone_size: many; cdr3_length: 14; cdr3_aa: CASNDREHQETQYF
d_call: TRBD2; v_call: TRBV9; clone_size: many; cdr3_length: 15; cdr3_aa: CASSAGLAFEETQYF
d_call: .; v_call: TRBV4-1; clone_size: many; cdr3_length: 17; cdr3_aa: CASSQDGPGAFEETQYF
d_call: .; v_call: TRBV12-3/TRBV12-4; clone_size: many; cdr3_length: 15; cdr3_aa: CASSLGDIEGNTIYF
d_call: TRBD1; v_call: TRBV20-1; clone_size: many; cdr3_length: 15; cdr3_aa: CSAPTGQGVFLGQYF
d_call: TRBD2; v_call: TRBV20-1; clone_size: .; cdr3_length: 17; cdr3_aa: CCARVRAGVPSYNEQFF
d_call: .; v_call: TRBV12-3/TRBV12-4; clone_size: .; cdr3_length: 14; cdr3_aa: CASSFGVITGELFF
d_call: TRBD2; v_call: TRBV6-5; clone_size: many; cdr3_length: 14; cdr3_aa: CASSYSGSTETQYF
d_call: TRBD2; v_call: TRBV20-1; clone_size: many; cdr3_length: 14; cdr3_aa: CSARALAGDTEQFF
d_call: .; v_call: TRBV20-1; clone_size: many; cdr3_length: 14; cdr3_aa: CSVSLSVSNQPQHF
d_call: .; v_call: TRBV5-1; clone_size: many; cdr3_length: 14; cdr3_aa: CASSFGGLGAEAFF
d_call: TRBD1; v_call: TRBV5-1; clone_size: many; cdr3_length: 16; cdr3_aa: CASSRRGQGNADTQYF
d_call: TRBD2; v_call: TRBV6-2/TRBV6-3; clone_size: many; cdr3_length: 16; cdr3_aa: CASSVRSGRKYNEQFF
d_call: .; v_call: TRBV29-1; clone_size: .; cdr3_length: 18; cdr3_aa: CSVVSPGRQNRNTGELFF
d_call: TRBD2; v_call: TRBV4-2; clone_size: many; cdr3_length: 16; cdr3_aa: CASSQVVSGEAYEQYF
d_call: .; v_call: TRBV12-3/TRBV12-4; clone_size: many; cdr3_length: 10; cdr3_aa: CASSQKTQYF
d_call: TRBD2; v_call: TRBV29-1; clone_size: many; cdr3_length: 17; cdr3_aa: CSVELTGGPFLYNEQFF
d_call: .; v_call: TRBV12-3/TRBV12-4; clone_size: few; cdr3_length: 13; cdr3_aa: CASSASESYEQYF
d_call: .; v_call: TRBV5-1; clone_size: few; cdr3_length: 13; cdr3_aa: CASSLLGGYEQFF
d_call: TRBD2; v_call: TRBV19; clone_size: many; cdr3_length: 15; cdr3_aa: CASSRGLAGEYEQYF
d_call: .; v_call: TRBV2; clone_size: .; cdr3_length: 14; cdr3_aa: CASSEAGFDGELFF
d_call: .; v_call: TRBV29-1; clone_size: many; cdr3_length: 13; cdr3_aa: CSVTSLGGETQYF
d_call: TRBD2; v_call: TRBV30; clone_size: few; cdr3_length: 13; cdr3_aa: CAWRLAASYEQYF
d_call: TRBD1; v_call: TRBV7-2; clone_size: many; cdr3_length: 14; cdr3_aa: CASSLDNRGYGYTF
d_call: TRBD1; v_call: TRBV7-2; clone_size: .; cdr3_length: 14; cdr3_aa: CASSYDRGGTEAFF
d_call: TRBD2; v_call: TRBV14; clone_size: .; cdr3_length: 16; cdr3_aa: CASSRLTSGGLYEQYF
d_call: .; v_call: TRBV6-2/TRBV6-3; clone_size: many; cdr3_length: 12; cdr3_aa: CASSHPGAEQYF